This TCR beta chain was found in a study of T cells in Graves' hyperthyroidism and ophthalmopathy. In its sample, this clonotype was seen a few times. The antigen remains undetermined. Graves' hyperthyroidism is called stable when ophthalmopathy does not progress within 18 months. V lost 1 base, J lost 8 bases, and 9 bases lay in between. Looked up from germline, CDR1 is SEHNR and CDR2 is FQNEAQ (reference sequence). The CDR3 spans 13 residues. Findings of the study overall: Separation of ophthalmopathy from stable hyperthyroidism was achieved by a 13 V-J model.

Amplification of TCR beta CDR3 regions used RNA as the template. TCR CDR3 regions were first amplified by RT-PCR with HTBI primers. One entry per CDR3 protein results from TCRdb running MiXCR on the multiplex PCR reads. This sample carries 300,000 to 400,000 distinct CDR3 sequences, roughly 18% of them seen once, and the ten largest clones take 49%. This receptor was taken from a woman aged 45-65 years with Graves' hyperthyroidism. The V gene is TRBV7-9, the J gene TRBJ2-1; D unresolved. Sequenced sample: blood. The CDR3 loop reads CASSLVLGYEQFF. The DNA of the CDR3 is TGTGCCAGCAGCTTAGTTCTGGGGTATGAGCAGTTCTTC. Full variable domain (rest looked up from reference TRBV7-9 and TRBJ2-1): DTGVSQNPRHKITKRGQNVTFRCDPISEHNRLYWYRQTLGQGPEFLTYFQNEAQLEKSRLLSDRFSAERPKGSFSTLEIQRTEQGDSAMYLCASSLVLGYEQFFGPGTRLTVL.